Presented here are 24 T cell receptor beta chains from one specimen sequenced in a study of cytomegalovirus exposure and HLA in healthy donors. The primer mix had 60 Vbeta and 13 Jbeta primers. The assay was immunoSEQ multiplex PCR, and TCRdb's table has in-frame clones only and misses some. The top ten clones hold 9% to 15% of a sample with 100,000 or so clones, more than 75% of them seen once. Material for sequencing was PBMCs. These TCRs come from a woman in her thirties or forties in good health and CMV-seropositive.

This clone was seen only once. This chain connects TRBV28 to TRBJ2-7; 9 bases map to TRBD2. Looked up from germline, CDR1 is MDHEN and CDR2 is SYDVKM. The CDR3 contains 13 residues. Trimming took 6 bases from V and 11 from J; bases not matched to a gene: 11. This chain's CDR3 is CASSPGSGGGEYF. The CDR3 nucleotides are TGTGCCAGCAGCCCGGGTAGCGGGGGAGGGGAGTACTTC.

The chain links TRBV5-4 to TRBJ1-1; the match to TRBD1 covers 9 bases. The length of the CDR3 is 14 residues. In germline, CDR1 is SGHNT, CDR2 YYREEE (reference sequence). The junction had 9 bases not matched to a gene; V was cut back by 3 bases and J by 9 bases. The DNA of the CDR3 is TGTGCCAGCAGCTCGGGGGACAGGGCGGCTAAAGCTTTCTTT. Residues: CASSSGDRAAKAFF.

V and J are TRBV12-5 and TRBJ1-1, with 9 nucleotides matching TRBD1. With V trimmed by 2 bases and J by 1 base, 8 bases remained unmatched. Germline loops: CDR1 LGHNT, CDR2 FRNRAP. There are 17 residues in the CDR3. In DNA form, the CDR3 reads TGTGCTAGTGGTTTGCCAGGACAGGGGAGGCCGAACACTGAAGCTTTCTTT. It translates to CASGLPGQGRPNTEAFF.

This sequence joins TRBV6-1 and TRBJ2-7; 8 nucleotides match TRBD1. Germline V gives CDR1 MNHNS, CDR2 SASEGT. The length of the CDR3 is 14 residues. The junction had 4 bases not matched to a gene; V was cut back by 6 bases and J by 0 bases. The CDR3 here is CASRGQGRSYEQYF. The CDR3 DNA reads as TGTGCCAGCAGAGGACAGGGCCGCTCCTACGAGCAGTACTTC.

V and J are TRBV10-1 and TRBJ1-4; 7 nucleotides align to TRBD1. With 0 bases clipped from V and 7 bases from J, the junction kept 5 bases outside the gene matches. Germline lookup yields CDR1 WNHNN and CDR2 SYGVQD (reference sequence). The CDR3 is 15 amino acids. The DNA of the CDR3 is TGCGCCAGCAGTGAGTCGGAGGGGGCGCGTGAAAAACTGTTTTTT. Its translation is CASSESEGAREKLFF.

The CDR3 DNA follows: TGTGCCAGCAGTGTGGAGGGAACCGGGGAGCTGTTTTTT. Translated: CASSVEGTGELFF. V and J are TRBV6-4 and TRBJ2-2; D perhaps matches TRBD2 (6 bases). Germline V gene sequence: CDR1 MRHNA, CDR2 SNTAGT. Trimming removed 4 bases from V and 5 bases from J, with 8 bases in between. The CDR3 spans 13 residues.

The V gene is TRBV7-2, the J gene TRBJ2-1; 9 nucleotides match TRBD2. With 1 base clipped from V and 3 bases from J, the junction kept 7 bases outside the gene matches. There are 17 residues in the CDR3. The germline V gene has CDR1 SGHTA and CDR2 FQGNSA. The CDR3 sequence is CASSLEAGGLNYNEQFF. The CDR3 DNA is TGTGCCAGCAGCTTAGAGGCGGGGGGGCTGAACTACAATGAGCAGTTCTTC.

The chain carries TRBV30 and TRBJ1-1; D unresolved. This CDR3 spans 13 amino acids. V lost 1 base to trimming and J lost 3 bases, with 9 bases between them. Germline-derived CDR1 and CDR2 are GTSNPN and SVGIG (reference sequence). CDR3 protein: CAWSESYYTEAFF. The CDR3 nucleotides read TGTGCCTGGAGTGAGTCCTATTACACTGAAGCTTTCTTT.

This rearrangement joins TRBV5-1 to TRBJ2-3; D not certain. Germline values: CDR1 SGHRS, CDR2 YFSETQ. This CDR3 has 15 residues. Trimming pared 4 bases from V and 2 bases from J, leaving 14 bases between. The CDR3 DNA follows: TGCGCCAGCAGCCGCCTACTCCCTCCCACAGATACGCAGTATTTT. It is translated as CASSRLLPPTDTQYF.

This clone turned up a few times. The DNA of the CDR3 is TGTGCCAGCACTTTACGGAGTGCCTATGGCTACACCTTC. The encoded protein is CASTLRSAYGYTF. This sequence joins TRBV2 and TRBJ1-2; D remains ambiguous. CDR3 length: 13 amino acids. Per the germline V gene, CDR1 is SNHLY and CDR2 is FYNNEI. The V end was cut by 7 bases, the J end by 4 bases, with 13 bases between.

The V and J genes are TRBV27 and TRBJ2-6; no reliable D call. The germline CDR1 and CDR2 sequences are MNHEY and SMNVEV (reference sequence). Trimming stripped 6 bases from V and 1 base from J, with 4 bases between. The CDR3 spans 13 residues. The CDR3: CASSLSGANVLTF. The CDR3 DNA is TGTGCCAGCAGCTTGTCTGGGGCCAACGTCCTGACTTTC.

V gene TRBV19 combines with J gene TRBJ1-4; tentative D call: TRBD1 (6 bases). Deletions cut 3 bases from V and 8 bases from J, with 19 bases between. The CDR3 extends over 16 amino acids. Germline V CDR1 and CDR2: LNHDA, SQIVND (reference sequence). CDR3 sequence reads: CASSMLQGTRGEKLFF. The CDR3 DNA reads TGTGCCAGTAGTATGTTACAGGGCACGAGGGGCGAAAAACTGTTTTTT. The full variable domain, completed using reference TRBV19 and TRBJ1-4, is DGGITQSPKYLFRKEGQNVTLSCEQNLNHDAMYWYRQDPGQGLRLIYYSQIVNDFQKGDIAEGYSVSREKKESFPLTVTSAQKNPTAFYLCASSMLQGTRGEKLFFGSGTQLSVL.

V usage is TRBV7-8 and J usage is TRBJ2-3; 9 bases match TRBD2. The germline V gene encodes CDR1 SGHVS and CDR2 FQNEAQ. With 3 bases clipped from V and 0 bases from J, the junction kept 4 bases outside the gene matches. This CDR3 spans 16 amino acids. CDR3 in DNA: TGTGCCAGCAGCTTTAGCGGGGGACCTAGCACAGATACGCAGTATTTT. Protein: CASSFSGGPSTDTQYF.

This clone was detected a few times. This chain uses TRBV7-9 with TRBJ1-4; 7 nucleotides agree with TRBD1. V gave up 0 bases and J gave up 7 bases; unmatched junction bases: 5. Germline V gene data show CDR1 as SEHNR and CDR2 as FQNEAQ (reference sequence). This CDR3 is 15 amino acids long. CDR3 amino acids: CASSLAEGAPEKLFF. CDR3 nucleotides: TGTGCCAGCAGCTTAGCGGAGGGGGCCCCTGAAAAACTGTTTTTT.

To note about this clone: The sample contains more than one DNA sequence encoding this CDR3. V is TRBV5-4 and J is TRBJ1-5; TRBD1 is a possible D gene (5 bases). The V gene lost 0 bases and the J gene lost 4 bases, with 5 bases spanning the gap. In germline, CDR1 is SGHNT, CDR2 YYREEE (reference sequence). There are 13 residues in the CDR3. For the CDR3, the DNA is TGTGCCAGCAGCTTGGACAGGAATCAGCCCCAGCATTTT. This codes for CASSLDRNQPQHF.

This clone was picked up a small number of times. The chain couples TRBV4-1 to TRBJ1-6; possible D gene TRBD1, 5 bases. Trimming left V 4 bases short and J 7 bases short, with 14 bases between. The length of the CDR3 is 15 residues. Per the germline V gene, CDR1 is MGHRA and CDR2 is YSYEKL. The CDR3 here is CASSPWRDLNSPLHF. CDR3 nucleotides: TGCGCCAGCAGCCCCTGGAGGGACCTGAATTCACCCCTCCACTTT.

The chain employs TRBV19 and TRBJ2-5; TRBD2 matches at 8 bases. Near its end, the DNA agrees better with TRBJ2-7, so the J call may be wrong. Germline values: CDR1 LNHDA, CDR2 SQIVND (reference sequence). The CDR3 totals 14 residues. DNA of the CDR3: TGTGCCAGTAGTGTCGCGGGGGGCCCCTACGAGCAGTACTTC. As protein: CASSVAGGPYEQYF.

This clone was seen a few times. The rearrangement links TRBV6-5 to TRBJ2-7; a weak D match, TRBD1 (5 bases). CDR1 and CDR2 from the germline V gene are MNHEY and SVGAGI. This CDR3 spans 14 amino acids. With 6 bases removed from V and 3 bases from J, the gap between germline ends came to 15 bases. The CDR3 spells CASRPPGSVYEQYF. CDR3 nucleotide sequence: TGTGCCAGCAGACCACCAGGGTCAGTCTACGAGCAGTACTTC.

Of note for this clone: The same CDR3 arises from other DNA sequences in this sample as well. The chain has TRBV18 and TRBJ1-1; 9 bases are a match to TRBD1. Germline loops: CDR1 KGHSH, CDR2 LQKENI. This CDR3 has 14 residues. Unmatched junction bases numbered 4, after V lost 3 bases and J lost 5 bases. This CDR3 reads CASSPGQGNTEAFF. Written as DNA, the CDR3 is TGTGCCAGCTCACCGGGACAGGGCAATACTGAAGCTTTCTTT.

V gene TRBV10-1 combines with J gene TRBJ2-1; the match to TRBD1 covers 8 bases. Germline V gene data show CDR1 as WNHNN and CDR2 as SYGVQD (reference sequence). Germline trimming cut 4 bases from V and 7 bases from J; bases unmatched to any gene: 3. This CDR3 spans 13 amino acids. Here the CDR3 reads CASSANRGNEQFF. In DNA, the CDR3 is TGCGCCAGCAGTGCTAACAGGGGGAATGAGCAGTTCTTC.

There are a few counts of this clone. This chain joins TRBV4-1 and TRBJ2-7; 8 nucleotides agree with TRBD2. Trimming removed 1 base from V and 1 base from J; junction bases left unmatched: 12. This CDR3 region has 18 residues. Germline lookup yields CDR1 MGHRA and CDR2 YSYEKL. CDR3 bases: TGCGCCAGCAGCCAAGGTATGGGCGGGGGGACCCAATCCTACGAGCAGTACTTC. Translation: CASSQGMGGGTQSYEQYF.

This chain connects TRBV9 to TRBJ2-3, with D possibly TRBD2 on 5 matching bases. The CDR3 is made up of 15 amino acids. Germline V gene sequence: CDR1 SGDLS, CDR2 YYNGEE. V was trimmed by 5 bases and J by 2 bases, leaving 15 bases between them. The CDR3: CASSALGAFTDTQYF. The CDR3 DNA follows: TGTGCCAGCAGTGCCTTGGGAGCTTTCACAGATACGCAGTATTTT.

The rearrangement links TRBV6-4 to TRBJ2-1; D is undetermined. Trimming shortened V by 3 bases and J by 7 bases, and 10 bases separated the two germline ends. CDR1 is MRHNA and CDR2 is SNTAGT in the germline V gene. There are 13 residues in the CDR3. CDR3 residues: CASSEQQRNEQFF. CDR3 in DNA: TGTGCCAGCAGTGAGCAGCAGAGGAATGAGCAGTTCTTC.

This clone was counted between two and nine times. This chain connects TRBV4-1 to TRBJ2-5; 10 positions match TRBD1. CDR1 is MGHRA, CDR2 YSYEKL, per germline. The V and J ends lost 4 bases and 7 bases, in that order; junction bases with no gene match: 12. This CDR3 region has 16 residues. Here the CDR3 reads CASSPFSGTGEGTQYF. CDR3 nucleotide sequence: TGCGCCAGCAGCCCCTTTTCCGGGACAGGGGAAGGGACCCAGTACTTC.